The T cell receptor beta chain under discussion was sequenced for a study of untreated major depressive disorder. Study-level results: Depressed patients' CD4+ T cells carried increased TRBV05-01 (Vbeta 5.1) usage versus control CD4+ T cells. All top five TRBV05-01 clones per subject were private clones.

CDR1 is MNHEY and CDR2 is SMNVEV in the germline V gene (reference sequence). There are 13 residues in the CDR3. V lost 3 bases, J lost 8 bases, and 10 bases lay in between. The assay was immunoSEQ multiplex PCR, and TCRdb's table has in-frame clones only and misses some. The sample lists about 20,000 clones, roughly 90% occurring once. As for this clone: The antigen is not known.

The sample was CD4+ T cells from PBMCs. V and J are TRBV27 and TRBJ1-4; no reliable D call. This TCR was recovered from a woman aged 40-49 years with major depressive disorder. CDR3 region: CASSLTMREKLFF. CDR3 sequence (DNA): TGTGCCAGCAGTTTGACAATGAGGGAAAAACTGTTTTTT.